This TCR beta chain was sequenced during a study of OX40 agonist ivuxolimab in advanced cancers. Study-wide results and limits: Clonal expansion in partial responders at 0.1-3.0 mg/kg ranked among the lowest.

Trimming took 4 bases from V and 2 from J, leaving 15 bases between them. CDR1 SGDLS and CDR2 YYNGEE come from the germline V gene. CDR3 size: 15 residues. Repertoires were generated with immunoSEQ multiplex PCR, while TCRdb's copy carries only in-frame clones and drops some. The sample has roughly 65,000 clones, about 80% seen once. With respect to this clone: As yet, its antigen is unknown.

The sequenced sample was CD4+ or CD8+ T cells sorted from blood, obtained in a trial of the OX40 agonist ivuxolimab. This clonotype was sampled from an adult with an advanced solid tumor such as melanoma, head and neck, liver or kidney cancer. This chain uses TRBV9 with TRBJ2-5, with a tentative D call TRBD1 (6 bases). The CDR3 spells CASSPRHREQETQYF. The CDR3 DNA reads TGTGCCAGCAGCCCCCGGCACAGGGAGCAAGAGACCCAGTACTTC.